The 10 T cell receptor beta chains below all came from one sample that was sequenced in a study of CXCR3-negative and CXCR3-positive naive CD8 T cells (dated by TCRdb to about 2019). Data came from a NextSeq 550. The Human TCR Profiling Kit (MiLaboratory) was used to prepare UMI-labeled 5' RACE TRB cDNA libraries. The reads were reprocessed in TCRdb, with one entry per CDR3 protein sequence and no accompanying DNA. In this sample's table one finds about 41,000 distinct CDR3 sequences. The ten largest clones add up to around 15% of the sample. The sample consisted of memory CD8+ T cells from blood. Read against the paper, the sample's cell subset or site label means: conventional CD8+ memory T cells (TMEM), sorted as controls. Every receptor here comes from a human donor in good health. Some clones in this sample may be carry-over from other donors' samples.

The CDR3 is CASSKGAGNADTQYF. The chain recombines TRBV7-8 with TRBJ2-3; TCRdb's D call of TRBD1 is untestable without DNA. Germline V lookup: CDR1 SGHVS, CDR2 FQNEAQ. CDR3 size: 15 residues.

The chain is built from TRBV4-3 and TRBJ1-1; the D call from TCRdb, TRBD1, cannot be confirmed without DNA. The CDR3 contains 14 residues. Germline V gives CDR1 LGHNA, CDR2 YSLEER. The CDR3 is CASSQDPRLTEAFF.

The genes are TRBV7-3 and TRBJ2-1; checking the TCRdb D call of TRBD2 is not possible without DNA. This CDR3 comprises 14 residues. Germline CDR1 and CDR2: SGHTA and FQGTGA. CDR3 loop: CATSAGLAGVEQFF.

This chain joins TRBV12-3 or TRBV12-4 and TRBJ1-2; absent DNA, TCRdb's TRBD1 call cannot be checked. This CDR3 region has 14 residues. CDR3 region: CASSRATGFDGYTF.

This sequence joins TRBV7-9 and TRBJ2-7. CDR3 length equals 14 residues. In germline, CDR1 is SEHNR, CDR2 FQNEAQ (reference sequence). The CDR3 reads CASSLGRFIDEQYF.

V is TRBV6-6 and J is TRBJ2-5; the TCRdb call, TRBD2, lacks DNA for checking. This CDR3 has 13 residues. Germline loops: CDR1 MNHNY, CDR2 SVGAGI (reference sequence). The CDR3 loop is CASTLLPPETQYF.

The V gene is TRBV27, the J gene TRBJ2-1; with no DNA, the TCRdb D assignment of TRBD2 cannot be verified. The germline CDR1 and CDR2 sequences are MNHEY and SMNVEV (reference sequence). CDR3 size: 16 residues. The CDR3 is CASSHTGTNPYNEQFF.

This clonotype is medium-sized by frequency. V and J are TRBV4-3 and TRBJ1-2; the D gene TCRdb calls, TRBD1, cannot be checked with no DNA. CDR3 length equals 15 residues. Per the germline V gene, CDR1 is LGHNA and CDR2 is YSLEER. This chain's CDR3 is CASSQDSGGVYGYTF.

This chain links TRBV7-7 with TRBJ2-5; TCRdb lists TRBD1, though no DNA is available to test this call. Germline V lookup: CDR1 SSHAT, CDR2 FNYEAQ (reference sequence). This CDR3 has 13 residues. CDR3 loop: CASSGENQETQYF.

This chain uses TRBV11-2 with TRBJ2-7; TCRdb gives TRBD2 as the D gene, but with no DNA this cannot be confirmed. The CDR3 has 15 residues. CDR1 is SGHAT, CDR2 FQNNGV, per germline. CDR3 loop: CASSLEGGRDYEQYF. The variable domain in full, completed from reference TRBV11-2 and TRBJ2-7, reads EAGVAQSPRYKIIEKRQSVAFWCNPISGHATLYWYQQILGQGPKLLIQFQNNGVVDDSQLPKDRFSAERLKGVDSTLKIQPAKLEDSAVYLCASSLEGGRDYEQYFGPGTRLTVT.